A selection of T cell receptor beta chains follows, all from one sample in a study of spatial heterogeneity in lung cancer. Each CDR3 protein gets one entry after TCRdb re-called the 5' RACE reads with MiXCR. This sample carries tens of thousands of distinct CDR3 sequences, about an eighth of them seen once, and the ten largest clones take just over 40%. The starting material was PBMCs, obtained at surgery. The receptor source for this set is a male donor with early-stage non-small cell lung cancer. Both conserved end residues are part of each CDR3. The order of the fields is clone size, D gene, V gene, J gene, CDR3 DNA, CDR3 protein. The D gene is left open where the match is weak. The size field is filled for only some rows; it gives once, few, many or a size class.

clone size: few
D gene: TRBD1
V gene: TRBV20-1
J gene: TRBJ1-1
CDR3 DNA: TGCAGTGCTACGACAGGGAGGCACACTGAAGCTTTCTTT
CDR3 protein: CSATTGRHTEAFF

clone size: few
D gene: .
V gene: TRBV20-1
J gene: TRBJ1-5
CDR3 DNA: TGCAGTGCTAGAGACCCTGGGGTCGGGAGCAATCAGCCCCAGCATTTT
CDR3 protein: CSARDPGVGSNQPQHF

clone size: few
D gene: TRBD2
V gene: TRBV28
J gene: TRBJ2-3
CDR3 DNA: TGTGCCAGCAGGACTAGCGGGAGATTCGATACGCAGTATTTT
CDR3 protein: CASRTSGRFDTQYF

clone size: few
D gene: .
V gene: TRBV4-1
J gene: TRBJ1-6
CDR3 DNA: TGCGCCAGCAGCCTATGGGTACAATCAGGGAATGTAGGTAATTCACCCCTCCACTTT
CDR3 protein: CASSLWVQSGNVGNSPLHF

clone size: few
D gene: .
V gene: TRBV11-3
J gene: TRBJ2-4
CDR3 DNA: TGTGCCAGCAGCCCCAGATCGGGACAAGGAATTCAGTACTTC
CDR3 protein: CASSPRSGQGIQYF

clone size: few
D gene: TRBD1
V gene: TRBV6-6
J gene: TRBJ2-5
CDR3 DNA: TGTGCCAGCAGTTACGGACAGGGTCCAGAGACCCAGTACTTC
CDR3 protein: CASSYGQGPETQYF

clone size: few
D gene: .
V gene: TRBV7-3
J gene: TRBJ2-1
CDR3 DNA: TGTGCCAGCAGTCGGAACGGGGGCTCCCTCGCCAATGAGCAGTTCTTC
CDR3 protein: CASSRNGGSLANEQFF

clone size: few
D gene: .
V gene: TRBV30
J gene: TRBJ1-2
CDR3 DNA: TGTGCCTGGAACGGCAATCTAGGTGGGGGCTACACCTTC
CDR3 protein: CAWNGNLGGGYTF

clone size: .
D gene: .
V gene: TRBV20-1
J gene: TRBJ2-3
CDR3 DNA: TGCAGTGCTGGCGACAGTCAACGCACAGATACGCAGTATTTT
CDR3 protein: CSAGDSQRTDTQYF

clone size: many
D gene: .
V gene: TRBV12-3/TRBV12-4
J gene: TRBJ1-2
CDR3 DNA: TGTGCCAGCAGTTTACTGGTTAACTATGGCTACACCTTC
CDR3 protein: CASSLLVNYGYTF

clone size: .
D gene: .
V gene: TRBV9
J gene: TRBJ2-3
CDR3 DNA: TGTGCCAGCAGCGTTGGGGCGCTGGATGTGGCAGATACGCAGTATTTT
CDR3 protein: CASSVGALDVADTQYF

clone size: few
D gene: .
V gene: TRBV7-7
J gene: TRBJ2-3
CDR3 DNA: TGTGCTAGCAGCTTCAGGGGAACAGATACGCAGTATTTT
CDR3 protein: CASSFRGTDTQYF

clone size: few
D gene: .
V gene: TRBV27
J gene: TRBJ2-1
CDR3 DNA: TGTGCCAGCAGTTACCTTGGCGGTAGACCTTACTCCTACAATGAGCAGTTCTTC
CDR3 protein: CASSYLGGRPYSYNEQFF

clone size: .
D gene: TRBD2
V gene: TRBV10-3
J gene: TRBJ2-7
CDR3 DNA: TGTGCCATCAGTGACGGACTAGCGAGCTCCTACGAGCAGTACTTC
CDR3 protein: CAISDGLASSYEQYF

clone size: .
D gene: .
V gene: TRBV12-5
J gene: TRBJ2-1
CDR3 DNA: TGTGCTAGTGGTTTATCGGGGGGCGCCTACAATGAGCAGTTCTTC
CDR3 protein: CASGLSGGAYNEQFF

clone size: .
D gene: TRBD1
V gene: TRBV11-3
J gene: TRBJ2-3
CDR3 DNA: TGTGCCAGCAGCTTAGGCGACAGGGGAATCACAGATACGCAGTATTTT
CDR3 protein: CASSLGDRGITDTQYF

clone size: .
D gene: TRBD1
V gene: TRBV7-6
J gene: TRBJ2-2
CDR3 DNA: TGTGCCAGCAGCTCAACAGGGGGCACCGGGGAGCTGTTTTTT
CDR3 protein: CASSSTGGTGELFF

clone size: .
D gene: .
V gene: TRBV10-3
J gene: TRBJ2-2
CDR3 DNA: TGTGCCATCAGTGAGTCCCAGGCTGACACCGGGGAGCTGTTTTTT
CDR3 protein: CAISESQADTGELFF

clone size: few
D gene: .
V gene: TRBV29-1
J gene: TRBJ2-1
CDR3 DNA: TGCAGCGTTGGAAGTTATGAGCAGTTCTTC
CDR3 protein: CSVGSYEQFF

clone size: .
D gene: .
V gene: TRBV20-1
J gene: TRBJ1-5
CDR3 DNA: TGCAGTGCTACCGGCAGGGGAAGTCAGCCCCAGCATTTT
CDR3 protein: CSATGRGSQPQHF

clone size: .
D gene: TRBD1
V gene: TRBV7-9
J gene: TRBJ2-5
CDR3 DNA: TGTGCCAGCAGCTCACCGGGACAGGGGGCCTGGGAGACCCAGTACTTC
CDR3 protein: CASSSPGQGAWETQYF

clone size: .
D gene: TRBD1
V gene: TRBV6-1
J gene: TRBJ1-2
CDR3 DNA: TGTGCCAGCAGTATAAGGACAGGGACAAGCAACTATGGCTACACCTTC
CDR3 protein: CASSIRTGTSNYGYTF

clone size: few
D gene: .
V gene: TRBV20-1
J gene: TRBJ2-7
CDR3 DNA: TGCAGTGCTAGTTCGGGGGCCCCCTCCTACGAGCAGTACTTC
CDR3 protein: CSASSGAPSYEQYF

clone size: .
D gene: TRBD1
V gene: TRBV11-2
J gene: TRBJ1-6
CDR3 DNA: TGTGCCAGCAGCTTCGAAAACAGGGGAAGCTCCTATAATTCACCCCTCCACTTT
CDR3 protein: CASSFENRGSSYNSPLHF

clone size: .
D gene: TRBD2
V gene: TRBV12-3/TRBV12-4
J gene: TRBJ2-4
CDR3 DNA: TGTGCCAGCAGGCTTGCCGGGGAGGGCGGCGGAGACATTCAGTACTTC
CDR3 protein: CASRLAGEGGGDIQYF

clone size: many
D gene: .
V gene: TRBV7-9
J gene: TRBJ2-3
CDR3 DNA: TGTGCCAGCAGCTTTTCAGATACGCAGTATTTT
CDR3 protein: CASSFSDTQYF

clone size: few
D gene: .
V gene: TRBV11-2
J gene: TRBJ2-7
CDR3 DNA: TGTGCCAGCAGCTTTCTCCGGGACTCCTCCTACGAGCAGTACTTC
CDR3 protein: CASSFLRDSSYEQYF

clone size: few
D gene: TRBD2
V gene: TRBV28
J gene: TRBJ2-7
CDR3 DNA: TGTGCCAGCAGTCTTCTAGCGGGGTCCGTCGAGCAGTACTTC
CDR3 protein: CASSLLAGSVEQYF

clone size: .
D gene: TRBD1
V gene: TRBV3-1
J gene: TRBJ2-7
CDR3 DNA: TGTGCCAGCAGCCAGTCGGACAGGTCCTACGAGCAGTACTTC
CDR3 protein: CASSQSDRSYEQYF

clone size: many
D gene: .
V gene: TRBV28
J gene: TRBJ2-1
CDR3 DNA: TGTGCCAGCAGTGCCCCATACAATGAGCAGTTCTTC
CDR3 protein: CASSAPYNEQFF

clone size: many
D gene: .
V gene: TRBV5-1
J gene: TRBJ2-5
CDR3 DNA: TGCGCCAGCAGCTTTGGCGGTCCTCAAGAGACCCAGTACTTC
CDR3 protein: CASSFGGPQETQYF

clone size: many
D gene: .
V gene: TRBV3-1
J gene: TRBJ1-5
CDR3 DNA: TGTGCCAGCAGCCAACAGAGCAATCAGCCCCAGCATTTT
CDR3 protein: CASSQQSNQPQHF

clone size: .
D gene: .
V gene: TRBV12-3/TRBV12-4
J gene: TRBJ1-4
CDR3 DNA: TGTGCCAGCGGTCTCCGACAGAATGAAAAACTGTTTTTT
CDR3 protein: CASGLRQNEKLFF

clone size: .
D gene: .
V gene: TRBV10-1
J gene: TRBJ2-3
CDR3 DNA: TGCGCCAGCAGTGAGACAGGGTTGCCAGATACGCAGTATTTT
CDR3 protein: CASSETGLPDTQYF

clone size: .
D gene: TRBD1
V gene: TRBV19
J gene: TRBJ2-2
CDR3 DNA: TGTGCCAGTCAGCACCGGGACAGGGTGAACACCGGGGAGCTGTTTTTT
CDR3 protein: CASQHRDRVNTGELFF

clone size: many
D gene: TRBD2
V gene: TRBV7-2
J gene: TRBJ2-3
CDR3 DNA: TGTGCCAGCAGCTTAGGGTCCCTAAGACTAGCGGGGGGAAATACGCAGTATTTT
CDR3 protein: CASSLGSLRLAGGNTQYF

clone size: .
D gene: .
V gene: TRBV12-5
J gene: TRBJ1-5
CDR3 DNA: TGTGCTAGTGCAGGGGAGGACAATCAGCCCCAGCATTTT
CDR3 protein: CASAGEDNQPQHF

clone size: few
D gene: .
V gene: TRBV28
J gene: TRBJ2-7
CDR3 DNA: TGTGCCAGCAGTAGGTGGGGCGCCTACGAGCAGTACTTC
CDR3 protein: CASSRWGAYEQYF

clone size: many
D gene: .
V gene: TRBV9
J gene: TRBJ2-6
CDR3 DNA: TGTGCCAGCAGCGTACAAGGCTCTGGGGCCAACGTCCTGACTTTC
CDR3 protein: CASSVQGSGANVLTF

clone size: few
D gene: TRBD1
V gene: TRBV19
J gene: TRBJ2-4
CDR3 DNA: TGTGCCAGTAGTGGCAGGGGGTCGGGACAGGGTCAGCAAAACATTCAGTACTTC
CDR3 protein: CASSGRGSGQGQQNIQYF

clone size: many
D gene: TRBD2
V gene: TRBV7-7
J gene: TRBJ2-3
CDR3 DNA: TGTGCTAGCAGCTCCGGGACTAGCGGGGGCGGGCAGTATTTT
CDR3 protein: CASSSGTSGGGQYF

clone size: .
D gene: TRBD2
V gene: TRBV6-5
J gene: TRBJ2-4
CDR3 DNA: TGTGCCAGCAGCCCCGACGGGGGGGGGCAAAACATTCAGTACTTC
CDR3 protein: CASSPDGGGQNIQYF

clone size: few
D gene: .
V gene: TRBV11-2
J gene: TRBJ2-5
CDR3 DNA: TGTGCCAGCAGCTCGTCAGTCCTCGGTCTGGGGTACCAAGAGACCCAGTACTTC
CDR3 protein: CASSSSVLGLGYQETQYF

clone size: many
D gene: TRBD1
V gene: TRBV5-1
J gene: TRBJ1-2
CDR3 DNA: TGCGCCAGCAGCTCTCTGCCGGGACAGGGCAGCTATGGCTACACCTTC
CDR3 protein: CASSSLPGQGSYGYTF

clone size: .
D gene: .
V gene: TRBV5-1
J gene: TRBJ2-1
CDR3 DNA: TGCGCCAGCAGCTCGCCCGGTCAAGATGAGCAGTTCTTC
CDR3 protein: CASSSPGQDEQFF